This is a list of T cell receptor beta chains from one sample in a study of technical replicates of blood from a few donors. The protocol was immunoSEQ multiplex PCR, while the TCRdb copy is restricted to in-frame clones and leaves out a portion. The sample has tens of thousands of clones, roughly 89% seen once; the top ten hold 3% to 4%. Sequences were obtained from PBMCs. The origin of the receptors is a human donor in good health. Some clones in this sample may be carry-over from other donors' samples. The CDR3 runs from the conserved cysteine through the conserved F or W.

TRBJ2-7 | TRBV7-9 | CASSFGDRNTYEQYF
TRBJ1-5 | TRBV5-1 | CASSASTDPNQPQHF
TRBJ2-7 | TRBV5-4 | CASSLPGTGGFGQYF
TRBJ2-3 | TRBV9 | CASSVDGDTQYF
TRBJ1-3 | TRBV7-2 | CASSLDRDTIYF
TRBJ2-2 | TRBV2 | CASSERGVPGELFF
TRBJ2-6 | TRBV11-1 | CASSLPTVGVRSGANVLTF
TRBJ2-5 | TRBV4-2 | CASSQGGQETQYF
TRBJ2-7 | TRBV4-2 | CASSPAGPSYEQYF
TRBJ2-1 | TRBV9 | CASSVAGTSGGPSSYNEQFF
TRBJ2-1 | TRBV13 | CASSLGLLAGRSYNEQFF
TRBJ2-4 | TRBV7-2 | CASSLAQGTIQYF
TRBJ2-5 | TRBV29-1 | CSGLAGGQETQYF
TRBJ2-5 | TRBV27 | CASSWGGALETQYF
TRBJ2-2 | TRBV19 | CASSIVGAGELFF
TRBJ2-5 | TRBV6-1 | CASNSLRFMETQYF
TRBJ1-3 | TRBV11-2 | CASSSGWGSGNTIYF
TRBJ2-7 | TRBV5-6 | CASSYRGLAGGEQYF
TRBJ2-3 | TRBV5-5 | CASSLGQLTDTQYF
TRBJ2-7 | TRBV6-5 | CASSRRGFVEQYF
TRBJ1-6 | TRBV9 | CASSVGPGTPLHF
TRBJ2-1 | TRBV6-7 | CATQIAGVVNEQFF
TRBJ1-2 | TRBV7-9 | CASSLVLSGSGYTF
TRBJ2-7 | TRBV4-1 | CASSQVPDRGYEQYF
TRBJ2-7 | TRBV4-3 | CASSQGRQGYYEQYF
TRBJ2-5 | TRBV5-6 | CASSVASRGETQYF
TRBJ1-1 | TRBV29-1 | CSVQGGGGTEAFF
TRBJ1-6 | TRBV4-3 | CASSPHYAGLNSPLHF
TRBJ1-1 | TRBV5-1 | CASSWSGGRSFLDTEAFF
TRBJ2-2 | TRBV13 | CAAGQQANTGELFF
TRBJ2-3 | TRBV2 | CASNSGGVADTQYF
TRBJ1-2 | TRBV5-1 | CASLPGSGGHRDNYGYTF
TRBJ1-5 | TRBV27 | CASRQTGNQPQHF
TRBJ1-2 | TRBV11-2 | CASSPVSGGNYGYTF
TRBJ1-1 | TRBV7-3 | CASSELSTGTEAFF
TRBJ1-5 | TRBV4-3 | CASSQDQGGYQPQHF
TRBJ2-7 | TRBV7-9 | CASSPRQAPYEQYF
TRBJ2-7 | TRBV27 | CASSLGGGRHEQYF
TRBJ2-1 | TRBV4-2 | CASSQESLAGAVDEQFF
TRBJ2-5 | TRBV4-3 | CASSPRATGGQQTQYF
TRBJ2-2 | TRBV27 | CASSKTRTGELFF